This TCR beta chain was sequenced during a study of technical replicates of blood from a handful of donors. Using immunoSEQ multiplex PCR, the repertoire was profiled, and TCRdb retains in-frame clones only, with some absent. This table has nearly 70,000 clones, approximately 90% appearing once. The sequencing sample was made of PBMCs. This TCR was sampled from a human donor in good health. Some clones in this sample may be carry-over from other donors' samples.

In DNA form, the CDR3 reads TGTGCCAGCAGTTACGCGGGCTACGGAGGCAATCAGCCCCAGCATTTT. The encoded protein is CASSYAGYGGNQPQHF. V is TRBV6-6 and J is TRBJ1-5, with D hard to call. V was trimmed by 2 bases and J by 2 bases, leaving 13 bases between them. This CDR3 has 16 residues. CDR1 and CDR2 from the germline V gene are MNHNY and SVGAGI (reference sequence).